This T cell receptor (beta chain) was captured in a study of T cell responses to AZD1222 COVID-19 vaccine. A word on this clone: What it binds is not known.

Findings of the study overall: Reports say nearly half of spike-specific TCRs go after unmutated variant regions. White British ancestry dominated among donors, who included more females, and clonal diversity was possibly underestimated.

Assay used: immunoSEQ multiplex PCR; TCRdb lists only in-frame clones, some missing. The sample consists of approximately 140,000 clones, 80% to 90% of them appearing once. The sample consisted of peripheral blood, taken on day 0 of AZD1222 vaccination. This sequence was found in an adult in good health.

CDR3 residues: CASSGKAGGTDTQYF. In DNA form, the CDR3 reads TGTGCCAGCAGTGGAAAAGCGGGAGGGACAGATACGCAGTATTTT. The rearrangement links TRBV2 to TRBJ2-3, with 10 nucleotides matching TRBD2. Unmatched junction bases numbered 4, after V lost 4 bases and J lost 3 bases. The CDR3 length is 15 residues. Per germline, CDR1 SNHLY and CDR2 FYNNEI.